This T cell receptor beta chain is drawn from a study of blood T cell repertoires in COVID-19. Original analysis: Estimation of nucleated cell counts relied on the amplification of reference gene primers. Produced via immunoSEQ multiplex PCR; TCRdb's table is partial and in-frame only. That table is the source of V, J and clone size, and D and trimming were worked out from the DNA. Of some 430,000 clones detected, around 90% appear once; the ten largest clones hold 0.6%. This clone occurred a few times. For recovered donors of Cohort 3, there were two negative PCRs, clearance, or symptom resolution. Sample: PBMCs or T cells enriched from blood (not recorded which). The sequence was collected from a man younger than 35 who had recovered from COVID-19.

The CDR3 DNA is TGTGCCAGCAGCCGCGGAGAGGGAGCTTTCTTT. It codes for CASSRGEGAFF. The chain carries TRBV5-6 and TRBJ1-1; D is unresolved. Deletions cut 4 bases from V and 10 bases from J, with 11 bases between. The germline gives CDR1 SGHDT, CDR2 YYEEEE. This CDR3 is 11 amino acids long.